A selection of T cell receptor beta chains follows, all from one sample in a study of blood T cell repertoires in COVID-19. The repertoire was sequenced with immunoSEQ multiplex PCR; TCRdb's copy has only in-frame clones and lacks some. The data show some 48,000 clones, with 70% to 90% seen just once and roughly 2% held by the top ten. Sequencing was performed on peripheral blood. The receptors originated from a human donor in a cohort sampled during active COVID-19. CDR3s include the opening cysteine and the closing phenylalanine or tryptophan. A D gene is named only where the DNA matches it firmly. Clone size is not always given. Where it is, it says once, few, many or a class for expanded clones.

clone_size	v_call	j_call	d_call	cdr3_nt	cdr3_aa
NA	TRBV6-1	TRBJ1-5	TRBD1	TGTGCCAGCAGTGAAGCCCCGGGACAGGGGGGTTTTAAGCCCCAGCATTTT	CASSEAPGQGGFKPQHF
NA	TRBV7-2	TRBJ2-5	NA	TGTGCCAGCAGCCCCGGACGGGGGGAGACCCAGTACTTC	CASSPGRGETQYF
once	TRBV5-1	TRBJ2-1	TRBD1	TGCGCCAGCAGCTCTGGACAGGGGACCTACAATGAGCAGTTCTTC	CASSSGQGTYNEQFF
NA	TRBV16	TRBJ1-5	NA	TGTGCCAGCAGCCAATCCCCGGGGGGGAATCAGCCCCAGCATTTT	CASSQSPGGNQPQHF
NA	TRBV19	TRBJ2-7	TRBD1	TGTGCCAGTAGCATTGGGACAGGGCCCCACGAGCAGTACTTC	CASSIGTGPHEQYF
NA	TRBV7-9	TRBJ2-7	TRBD1	TGTGCCAGCAGCTGGACAGGGGCCCTCTACGAGCAGTACTTC	CASSWTGALYEQYF
NA	TRBV5-8	TRBJ2-2	TRBD2	TGTGCCAGCAACTTTAGAGAGGCGGGAGGGCGCACCGGGGAGCTGTTTTTT	CASNFREAGGRTGELFF
NA	TRBV3-1/TRBV3-2	TRBJ2-1	NA	TGTGCCAGCAGCCAATCCCGGAGCCATTCCTCCTACAATGAGCAGTTCTTC	CASSQSRSHSSYNEQFF
NA	TRBV7-2	TRBJ1-6	NA	TGTGCCAGCAGCCCTAGGAATTCACCCCTCCACTTT	CASSPRNSPLHF
once	TRBV18	TRBJ2-1	TRBD2	TGTGCCAGCTCCCTGACTAGCGGGGGGGCCTTTAATGAGCAGTTCTTC	CASSLTSGGAFNEQFF
few	TRBV9	TRBJ2-7	TRBD2	TGTGCCAGCAGCCCCGGGGGGAGCGCCTACTCCTACGAGCAGTACTTC	CASSPGGSAYSYEQYF
once	TRBV7-2	TRBJ2-3	TRBD2	TGTGCCAGCAGCCAAGCGGGGCGGGAAGGGCTCACAGATACGCAGTATTTT	CASSQAGREGLTDTQYF
NA	TRBV28	TRBJ2-6	TRBD1	TGTGCCAGCAGTGACTGGACAGGTGACGCTGGGGCCAACGTCCTGACTTTC	CASSDWTGDAGANVLTF
NA	TRBV6-6	TRBJ2-1	TRBD2	TGTGCCAGCAGCCCGCCCAGGGGGAAGACTAGCGGGAAGTCCTACAATGAGCAGTTCTTC	CASSPPRGKTSGKSYNEQFF
NA	TRBV7-2	TRBJ2-3	TRBD2	TGTGCCAGCAGCTTGGGCGGGAGAATCGGAGATACGCAGTATTTT	CASSLGGRIGDTQYF
NA	TRBV27	TRBJ2-3	TRBD2	TGTGCCAGCAGAGTAGCGGGGGGAAGCACAGATACGCAGTATTTT	CASRVAGGSTDTQYF
NA	TRBV19	TRBJ2-7	NA	TGTGCCAGTAGTATAACCGGTCCCTCAGGCGAGCAGTACTTC	CASSITGPSGEQYF
NA	TRBV27	TRBJ2-3	TRBD2	TGTGCCAGCAGCGGAACCGGGACTAGCGGGACAGATACGCAGTATTTT	CASSGTGTSGTDTQYF
NA	TRBV5-1	TRBJ2-3	TRBD2	TGCGCCAGCAGCTACTCATGGGGCGGGAGTGCAGATACGCAGTATTTT	CASSYSWGGSADTQYF
once	TRBV6-2/TRBV6-3	TRBJ1-1	NA	TGTGCCAGCAGTTACTTAGGGGCAGAGACTGAAGCTTTCTTT	CASSYLGAETEAFF
NA	TRBV13	TRBJ2-3	TRBD2	TGTGCCAGCAGTCCCCCTCCTAGCGGGGGGGCCCCCACAGATACGCAGTATTTT	CASSPPPSGGAPTDTQYF
NA	TRBV19	TRBJ1-2	NA	TGTGCCAGTAGGGCCCAAGGAGGCCGGGGGGCCTATGGCTACACCTTC	CASRAQGGRGAYGYTF
NA	TRBV30	TRBJ2-1	TRBD1	TGTGCCTGGCTCGGGACAGGGGGCTTGGAGGAGCAGTTCTTC	CAWLGTGGLEEQFF
NA	TRBV20-1	TRBJ2-5	NA	TGCAGTGCTAGTGAGGGGGGGAGGTACCAAGAGACCCAGTACTTC	CSASEGGRYQETQYF
once	TRBV25-1	TRBJ2-7	TRBD1	TGTGCCAGCAGCCGCGCCGGGACAGGGAACTACGAGCAGTACTTC	CASSRAGTGNYEQYF
NA	TRBV11-2	TRBJ1-2	NA	TGTGCCAGCAGCTTAGAGCTGGACAGCAACTATGGCTACACCTTC	CASSLELDSNYGYTF
NA	TRBV19	TRBJ1-1	TRBD1	TGTGCCAGTAGTATGTCCACAGGGGGCATGAGAGCTTTCTTT	CASSMSTGGMRAFF
NA	TRBV7-3	TRBJ2-2	NA	TGTGCCAGCAGCTTAGTGCGGGGCACCGGGGAGCTGTTTTTT	CASSLVRGTGELFF
NA	TRBV27	TRBJ1-5	TRBD1	TGTGCCAGCAGGGCGGGACAGGGGGCTCCTGTCAGCAATCAGCCCCAGCATTTT	CASRAGQGAPVSNQPQHF
NA	TRBV15	TRBJ2-7	NA	TGTGCCACCAGCAGAGAAGTCGACAGCTCCTACGAGCAGTACTTC	CATSREVDSSYEQYF
few	TRBV10-3	TRBJ2-3	NA	TGTGCCATCAGTCGCTCTCCGGCAGATACGCAGTATTTT	CAISRSPADTQYF
NA	TRBV19	TRBJ1-2	TRBD1	TGTGCCAGTACCCCCCGGACAGGGGGTTTTGGCTACACCTTC	CASTPRTGGFGYTF
NA	TRBV6-6	TRBJ1-5	TRBD1	TGTGCCACCAACAGGGGTGACCCGAATCAGCCCCAGCATTTT	CATNRGDPNQPQHF
NA	TRBV11-3	TRBJ1-1	TRBD1	TGTGCCAGCAGCTTAAGGCCAGGGGGCAGTGCTGAAGCTTTCTTT	CASSLRPGGSAEAFF
NA	TRBV19	TRBJ1-2	NA	TGTGCCAGTAGGATAAGAGGTGTTAACTATGGCTACACCTTC	CASRIRGVNYGYTF
NA	TRBV7-2	TRBJ2-7	NA	TGTGCCAGCAGTAATAGTAATTTCGACGAGCAGTACTTC	CASSNSNFDEQYF
NA	TRBV6-2/TRBV6-3	TRBJ2-5	NA	TGTGCCAGCAGTTCCCCGTGGGGGCGCCAAGAGACCCAGTACTTC	CASSSPWGRQETQYF
NA	TRBV7-9	TRBJ2-4	TRBD2	TGTGCCAGCAGCTTAGTTGGGAGGGGAAACATTCAGTACTTC	CASSLVGRGNIQYF
NA	TRBV4-3	TRBJ2-7	TRBD2	TGCGCCAGCAGCCAAGAGGCTAGCGGGGGGAACTACGAGCAGTACTTC	CASSQEASGGNYEQYF
NA	TRBV2	TRBJ1-1	TRBD1	TGTGCCAGCAGTAAACAGGGGACGGAGTTGTACACTGAAGCTTTCTTT	CASSKQGTELYTEAFF
medium-sized	TRBV7-9	TRBJ2-3	TRBD2	TGTGCCAGCAGCTTGGCTAGCGGGAGGACAGATACGCAGTATTTT	CASSLASGRTDTQYF
NA	TRBV4-3	TRBJ2-1	TRBD2	TGCGCCAGCAGCCAAGTCCGGGCGGGGGGTGTGGCCCCCGAGCAGTTCTTC	CASSQVRAGGVAPEQFF
NA	TRBV7-9	TRBJ1-1	NA	TGTGCCAGCAGCTTTACATCGAACACTGAAGCTTTCTTT	CASSFTSNTEAFF
once	TRBV6-5	TRBJ2-7	TRBD2	TGTGCCAGCAGCCGTGGGGGGGAGTACGAGCAGTACTTC	CASSRGGEYEQYF
NA	TRBV5-6	TRBJ2-3	NA	TGTGCCAGCAGCTCTACAGATACGCAGTATTTT	CASSSTDTQYF
NA	TRBV7-9	TRBJ2-3	TRBD2	TGTGCCAGCTCGTGGACTAGCGGAACAGATACGCAGTATTTT	CASSWTSGTDTQYF
NA	TRBV6-5	TRBJ1-3	NA	TGTGCCAGCAGTCAGGGAAACACCATATATTTT	CASSQGNTIYF
NA	TRBV6-2/TRBV6-3	TRBJ1-5	NA	TGTGCCAGCAGTTACGTTGGGACACTAAATCAGCCCCAGCATTTT	CASSYVGTLNQPQHF
once	TRBV4-3	TRBJ2-2	NA	TGCGCCAGCAGCCAAGGCGGGGTCCGGGAGCTGAACACCGGGGAGCTGTTTTTT	CASSQGGVRELNTGELFF